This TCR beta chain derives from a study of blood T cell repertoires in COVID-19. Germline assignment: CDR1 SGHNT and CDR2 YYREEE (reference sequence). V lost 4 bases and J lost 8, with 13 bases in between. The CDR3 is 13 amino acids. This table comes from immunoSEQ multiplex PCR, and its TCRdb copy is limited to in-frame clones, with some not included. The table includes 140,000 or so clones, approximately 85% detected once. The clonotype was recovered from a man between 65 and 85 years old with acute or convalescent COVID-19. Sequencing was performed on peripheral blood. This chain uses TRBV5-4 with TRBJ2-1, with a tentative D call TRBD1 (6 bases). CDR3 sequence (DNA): TGTGCCAGCAGCGCACCCAGGGGTGATGAGCAGTTCTTC. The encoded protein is CASSAPRGDEQFF.